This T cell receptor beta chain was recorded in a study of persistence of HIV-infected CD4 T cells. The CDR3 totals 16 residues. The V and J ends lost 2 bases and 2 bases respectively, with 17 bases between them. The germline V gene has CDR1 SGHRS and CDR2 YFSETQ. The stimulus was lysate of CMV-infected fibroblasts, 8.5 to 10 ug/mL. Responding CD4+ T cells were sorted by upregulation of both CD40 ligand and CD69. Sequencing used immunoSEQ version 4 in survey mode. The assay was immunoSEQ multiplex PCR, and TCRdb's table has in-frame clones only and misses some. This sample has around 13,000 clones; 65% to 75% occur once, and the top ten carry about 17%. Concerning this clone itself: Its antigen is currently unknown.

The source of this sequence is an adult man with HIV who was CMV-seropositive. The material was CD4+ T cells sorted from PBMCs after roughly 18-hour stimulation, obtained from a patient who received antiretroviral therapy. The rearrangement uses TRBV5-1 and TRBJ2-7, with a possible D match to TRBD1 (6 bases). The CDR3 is CASSLQNRDTTYEQYF. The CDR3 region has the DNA TGCGCCAGCAGCTTACAAAACCGGGACACCACCTACGAGCAGTACTTC.